These T cell receptor beta chains were read from a single sample in a study of control samples from healthy donors and cancer patients. The method was immunoSEQ multiplex PCR; TCRdb's version includes in-frame clones alone and lacks a portion of them. The data hold fewer than 200,000 clones, with around 87% observed a single time. The sequenced sample consisted of blood. Source of these receptors: a woman in her forties or fifties in good health. Each CDR3 is given with its conserved first and last residue. The order of the fields is clone size, V gene, J gene, D gene, CDR3 protein, CDR3 DNA. A D gene is named only where the DNA matches it firmly. Size tells how often a clone was seen (once, few, many) or the class of an expanded clone, and some rows leave it out.

size: NA; V: TRBV30; J: TRBJ1-1; D: TRBD1; CDR3: CAWSTTGGRAFF; DNA: TGTGCCTGGAGTACGACAGGGGGTAGGGCTTTCTTT
size: NA; V: TRBV25-1; J: TRBJ2-3; D: NA; CDR3: CASSDSGSTDTQYF; DNA: TGTGCCAGCAGTGACAGCGGGAGCACAGATACGCAGTATTTT
size: NA; V: TRBV10-3; J: TRBJ2-3; D: NA; CDR3: CALSRGADTQYF; DNA: TGTGCCCTAAGCCGAGGGGCAGATACGCAGTATTTT
size: NA; V: TRBV18; J: TRBJ2-7; D: NA; CDR3: CASSLRSGIYEQYF; DNA: TGTGCCAGCTCCTTACGGAGTGGAATCTACGAGCAGTACTTC
size: NA; V: TRBV29-1; J: TRBJ1-2; D: NA; CDR3: CSGAPSGYGYTF; DNA: TGCAGCGGGGCACCATCGGGCTATGGCTACACCTTC
size: NA; V: TRBV24-1; J: TRBJ1-2; D: TRBD1; CDR3: CATSDPPQGADSGGYTF; DNA: TGTGCCACCAGTGACCCCCCCCAGGGGGCGGATAGTGGTGGCTACACCTTC
size: NA; V: TRBV19; J: TRBJ1-2; D: NA; CDR3: CASRPGGEPDGYTF; DNA: TGTGCCAGTAGGCCCGGCGGGGAGCCAGACGGCTACACCTTC
size: NA; V: TRBV28; J: TRBJ1-2; D: NA; CDR3: CASSPLGGLQIGYTF; DNA: TGTGCCAGCAGTCCCCTTGGGGGGCTTCAGATTGGCTACACCTTC
size: NA; V: TRBV7-9; J: TRBJ2-7; D: NA; CDR3: CASSLTGTYEQYF; DNA: TGTGCCAGCAGCTTGACGGGGACCTACGAGCAGTACTTC
size: NA; V: TRBV7-8; J: TRBJ2-7; D: TRBD2; CDR3: CASRVSGSGYEQYF; DNA: TGTGCCAGCAGGGTTAGCGGGAGCGGGTACGAGCAGTACTTC
size: NA; V: TRBV5-4; J: TRBJ1-1; D: NA; CDR3: CASSSQDTEAFF; DNA: TGTGCCAGCAGCTCCCAGGATACTGAAGCTTTCTTT
size: NA; V: TRBV28; J: TRBJ2-2; D: NA; CDR3: CASSFLGWTGELFF; DNA: TGTGCCAGCAGCTTTCTAGGGTGGACCGGGGAGCTGTTTTTT
size: NA; V: TRBV29-1; J: TRBJ2-5; D: TRBD1; CDR3: CSVEEWGTGGQETQYF; DNA: TGCAGCGTTGAAGAGTGGGGGACAGGGGGCCAAGAGACCCAGTACTTC
size: few; V: TRBV11-2; J: TRBJ1-6; D: NA; CDR3: CASSSPKGRSYNSPLHF; DNA: TGTGCCAGCAGCTCCCCCAAAGGCCGCTCCTATAATTCACCCCTCCACTTT
size: NA; V: TRBV5-4; J: TRBJ2-1; D: NA; CDR3: CASSLQGGNEQFF; DNA: TGTGCCAGCAGCTTGCAGGGGGGCAATGAGCAGTTCTTC
size: NA; V: TRBV16; J: TRBJ2-3; D: NA; CDR3: CASSQSMETGTDTQYF; DNA: TGTGCCAGCAGCCAATCGATGGAGACAGGCACAGATACGCAGTATTTT
size: NA; V: TRBV7-2; J: TRBJ1-2; D: NA; CDR3: CASSLAGSDYGYTF; DNA: TGTGCCAGCAGCTTAGCGGGGAGTGACTATGGCTACACCTTC
size: NA; V: TRBV5-4; J: TRBJ1-5; D: TRBD1; CDR3: CASSVGTGGGRGNQPQHF; DNA: TGTGCCAGCAGCGTAGGGACAGGAGGGGGGAGGGGCAATCAGCCCCAGCATTTT
size: NA; V: TRBV4-3; J: TRBJ2-5; D: NA; CDR3: CASSQERLGETQYF; DNA: TGCGCCAGCAGCCAGGAAAGGTTAGGGGAGACCCAGTACTTC
size: NA; V: TRBV7-3; J: TRBJ2-5; D: NA; CDR3: CASSLRVRWQETQYF; DNA: TGTGCCAGCAGCCTAAGGGTCAGATGGCAAGAGACCCAGTACTTC
size: NA; V: TRBV28; J: TRBJ1-2; D: NA; CDR3: CASSSAGYGYTF; DNA: TGTGCCAGCAGTTCCGCAGGGTACGGCTACACCTTC
size: NA; V: TRBV24-1; J: TRBJ2-5; D: NA; CDR3: CATSDFRVETQYF; DNA: TGTGCCACCAGTGATTTCAGAGTTGAGACCCAGTACTTC
size: NA; V: TRBV2; J: TRBJ1-6; D: NA; CDR3: CASSENRGRLNSPLHF; DNA: TGTGCCAGCAGTGAAAATCGTGGGCGGCTTAATTCACCCCTCCACTTT
size: NA; V: TRBV3-1/TRBV3-2; J: TRBJ2-5; D: TRBD2; CDR3: CASSQARTSGETQYF; DNA: TGTGCCAGCAGCCAAGCGAGGACTAGCGGGGAGACCCAGTACTTC
size: NA; V: TRBV5-1; J: TRBJ1-1; D: TRBD1; CDR3: CASSEQGALTEAFF; DNA: TGCGCCAGCAGCGAACAGGGGGCGCTGACCGAAGCTTTCTTT
size: NA; V: TRBV2; J: TRBJ1-4; D: NA; CDR3: CASSADGGPVF; DNA: TGTGCCAGCAGCGCCGACGGCGGCCCCGTTTTT
size: NA; V: TRBV4-3; J: TRBJ1-4; D: TRBD1; CDR3: CASSQAGGINEKLFF; DNA: TGCGCCAGCAGCCAAGCAGGGGGAATTAATGAAAAACTGTTTTTT
size: NA; V: TRBV19; J: TRBJ1-4; D: TRBD1; CDR3: CASSGGRGTNEKLFF; DNA: TGTGCCAGTAGTGGGGGCAGGGGGACTAATGAAAAACTGTTTTTT
size: NA; V: TRBV5-4; J: TRBJ2-2; D: TRBD2; CDR3: CASSPGTSGGRNTGELFF; DNA: TGTGCCAGCAGCCCCGGGACTAGCGGGGGGCGAAACACCGGGGAGCTGTTTTTT
size: NA; V: TRBV7-2; J: TRBJ1-5; D: NA; CDR3: CASSFRARGNQPQHF; DNA: TGTGCCAGCAGCTTCCGGGCCCGGGGCAATCAGCCCCAGCATTTT
size: NA; V: TRBV2; J: TRBJ2-7; D: NA; CDR3: CASRPTTLNRDEQYF; DNA: TGTGCCAGCAGGCCCACCACCTTGAACAGGGACGAGCAGTACTTC
size: NA; V: TRBV28; J: TRBJ1-1; D: NA; CDR3: CASSFGGRTEAFF; DNA: TGTGCCAGCAGTTTCGGGGGGCGCACTGAAGCTTTCTTT
size: NA; V: TRBV10-3; J: TRBJ1-5; D: TRBD1; CDR3: CAISATGTKGNQPQHF; DNA: TGTGCCATCAGTGCGACAGGGACGAAAGGCAATCAGCCCCAGCATTTT
size: NA; V: TRBV7-3; J: TRBJ1-1; D: TRBD1; CDR3: CASSPHRGGGTEAFF; DNA: TGTGCCAGCAGCCCCCACAGGGGCGGAGGCACTGAAGCTTTCTTT
size: NA; V: TRBV6-5; J: TRBJ1-4; D: NA; CDR3: CASRSTNEKLFF; DNA: TGTGCCAGCAGATCAACTAATGAAAAACTGTTTTTT